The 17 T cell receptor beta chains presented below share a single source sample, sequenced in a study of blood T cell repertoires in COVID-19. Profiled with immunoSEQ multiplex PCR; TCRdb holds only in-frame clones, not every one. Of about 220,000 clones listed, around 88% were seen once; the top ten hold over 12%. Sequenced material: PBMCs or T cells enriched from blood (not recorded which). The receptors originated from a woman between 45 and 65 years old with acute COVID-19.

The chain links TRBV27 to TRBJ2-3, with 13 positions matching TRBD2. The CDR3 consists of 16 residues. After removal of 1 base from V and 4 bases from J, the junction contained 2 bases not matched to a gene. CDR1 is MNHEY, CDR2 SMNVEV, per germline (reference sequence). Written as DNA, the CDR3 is TGTGCCAGCAGTTTATTACTAGCGGGAGGGCCAGATACGCAGTATTTT. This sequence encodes CASSLLLAGGPDTQYF.

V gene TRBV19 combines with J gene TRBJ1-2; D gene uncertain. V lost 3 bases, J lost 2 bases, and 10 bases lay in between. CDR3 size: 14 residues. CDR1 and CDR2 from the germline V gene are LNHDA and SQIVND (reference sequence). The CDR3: CASSIDGRNYGYTF. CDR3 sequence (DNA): TGTGCCAGTAGTATTGACGGGAGAAACTATGGCTACACCTTC.

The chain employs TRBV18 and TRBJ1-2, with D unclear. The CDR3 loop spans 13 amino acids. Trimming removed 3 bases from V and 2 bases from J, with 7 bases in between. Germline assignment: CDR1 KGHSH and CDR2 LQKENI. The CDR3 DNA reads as TGTGCCAGCTCACCGCTAAGAAACTATGGCTACACCTTC. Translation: CASSPLRNYGYTF. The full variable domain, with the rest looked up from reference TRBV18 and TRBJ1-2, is NAGVMQNPRHLVRRRGQEARLRCSPMKGHSHVYWYRQLPEEGLKFMVYLQKENIIDESGMPKERFSAEFPKEGPSILRIQQVVRGDSAAYFCASSPLRNYGYTFGSGTRLTVV.

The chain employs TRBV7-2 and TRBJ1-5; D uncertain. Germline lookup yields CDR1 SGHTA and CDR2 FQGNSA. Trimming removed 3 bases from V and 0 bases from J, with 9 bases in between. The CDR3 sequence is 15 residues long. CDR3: CASSFGHYSNQPQHF. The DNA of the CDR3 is TGTGCCAGCAGCTTTGGGCATTATAGCAATCAGCCCCAGCATTTT.

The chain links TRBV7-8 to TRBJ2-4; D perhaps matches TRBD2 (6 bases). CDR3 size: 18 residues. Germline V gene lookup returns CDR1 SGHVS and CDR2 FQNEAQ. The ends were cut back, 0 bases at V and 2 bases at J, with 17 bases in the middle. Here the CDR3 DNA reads TGTGCCAGCAGCTTAGCGCCACGGGGAGGCAGATCCAAAAACATTCAGTACTTC. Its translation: CASSLAPRGGRSKNIQYF.

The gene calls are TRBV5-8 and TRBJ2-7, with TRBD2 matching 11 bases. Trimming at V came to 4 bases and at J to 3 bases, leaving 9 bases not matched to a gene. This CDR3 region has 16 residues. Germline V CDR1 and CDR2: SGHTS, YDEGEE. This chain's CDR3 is CASSLGLAASRYEQYF. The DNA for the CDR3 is TGTGCCAGCAGCCTGGGACTAGCGGCCTCTCGCTACGAGCAGTACTTC.

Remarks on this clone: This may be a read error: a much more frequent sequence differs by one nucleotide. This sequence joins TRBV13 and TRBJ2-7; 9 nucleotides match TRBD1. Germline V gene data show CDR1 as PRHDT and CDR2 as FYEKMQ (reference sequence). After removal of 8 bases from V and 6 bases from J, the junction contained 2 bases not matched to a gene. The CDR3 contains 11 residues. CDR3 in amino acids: CASGTGIEQYF. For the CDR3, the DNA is TGTGCCAGCGGGACAGGGATCGAGCAGTACTTC.

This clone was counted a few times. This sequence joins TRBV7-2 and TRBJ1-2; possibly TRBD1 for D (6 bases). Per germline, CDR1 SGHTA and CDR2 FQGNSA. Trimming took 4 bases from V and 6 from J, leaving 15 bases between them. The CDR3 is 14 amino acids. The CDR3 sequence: CASSYWTANDGYTF. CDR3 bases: TGTGCCAGCAGCTATTGGACAGCTAATGATGGCTACACCTTC. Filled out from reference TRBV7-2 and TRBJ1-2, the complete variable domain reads GAGVSQSPSNKVTEKGKDVELRCDPISGHTALYWYRQSLGQGLEFLIYFQGNSAPDKSGLPSDRFSAERTGGSVSTLTIQRTQQEDSAVYLCASSYWTANDGYTFGSGTRLTVV.

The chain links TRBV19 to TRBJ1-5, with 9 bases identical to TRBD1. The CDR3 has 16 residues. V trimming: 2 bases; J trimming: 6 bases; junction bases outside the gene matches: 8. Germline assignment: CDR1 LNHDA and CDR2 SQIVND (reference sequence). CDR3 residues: CASSIRTGVGGQPQHF. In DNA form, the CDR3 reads TGTGCCAGTAGTATACGGACAGGGGTCGGGGGTCAGCCCCAGCATTTT. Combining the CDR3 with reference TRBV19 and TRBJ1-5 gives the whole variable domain DGGITQSPKYLFRKEGQNVTLSCEQNLNHDAMYWYRQDPGQGLRLIYYSQIVNDFQKGDIAEGYSVSREKKESFPLTVTSAQKNPTAFYLCASSIRTGVGGQPQHFGDGTRLSIL.

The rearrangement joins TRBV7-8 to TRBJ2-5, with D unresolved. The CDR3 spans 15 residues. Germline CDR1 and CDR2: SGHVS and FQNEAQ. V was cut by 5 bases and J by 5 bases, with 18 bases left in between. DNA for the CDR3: TGTGCCAGCAGCCCTCGTGCAGTTCGTCTGGAGACCCAGTACTTC. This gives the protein CASSPRAVRLETQYF. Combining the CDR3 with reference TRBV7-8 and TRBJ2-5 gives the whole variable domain GAGVSQSPRYKVAKRGQDVALRCDPISGHVSLFWYQQALGQGPEFLTYFQNEAQLDKSGLPSDRFFAERPEGSVSTLKIQRTQQEDSAVYLCASSPRAVRLETQYFGPGTRLLVL.

The CDR3: CASSQAGYSGNTIYF. The CDR3 DNA sequence: TGCGCCAGCAGCCAAGCAGGGTACTCTGGAAACACCATATATTTT. The chain joins TRBV4-3 to TRBJ1-3; possible D gene TRBD1, 5 bases. The CDR3 contains 15 residues. Germline values: CDR1 LGHNA, CDR2 YSLEER. Deletions cut 1 base from V and 0 bases from J, with 7 bases between.

CDR3 coding DNA: TGTGCCGGTACGGCAGGGGGCGCGGGAGGCTACACCTTC. The encoded protein is CAGTAGGAGGYTF. The rearrangement joins TRBV7-9 to TRBJ1-2, with TRBD1 matching 8 bases. The CDR3 loop spans 13 amino acids. Germline CDR1 SEHNR, CDR2 FQNEAQ (reference sequence). Trimming removed 11 bases from V and 8 bases from J; junction bases left unmatched: 13. The full variable domain, in which reference TRBV7-9 and TRBJ1-2 provide the parts outside the CDR3, is DTGVSQNPRHKITKRGQNVTFRCDPISEHNRLYWYRQTLGQGPEFLTYFQNEAQLEKSRLLSDRFSAERPKGSFSTLEIQRTEQGDSAMYLCAGTAGGAGGYTFGSGTRLTVV.

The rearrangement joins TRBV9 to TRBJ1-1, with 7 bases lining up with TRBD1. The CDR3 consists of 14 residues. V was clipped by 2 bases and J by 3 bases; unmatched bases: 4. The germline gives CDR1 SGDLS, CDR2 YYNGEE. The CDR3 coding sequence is TGTGCCAGCAGCGTCAGTCAGGGGGACACTGAAGCTTTCTTT. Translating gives CASSVSQGDTEAFF.

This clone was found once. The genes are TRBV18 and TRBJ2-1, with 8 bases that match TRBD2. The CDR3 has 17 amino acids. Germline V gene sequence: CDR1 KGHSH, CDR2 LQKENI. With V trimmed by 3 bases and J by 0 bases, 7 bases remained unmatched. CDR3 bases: TGTGCCAGCTCACCGTCTAGCGGGCCCCACTCCTACAATGAGCAGTTCTTC. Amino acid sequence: CASSPSSGPHSYNEQFF.

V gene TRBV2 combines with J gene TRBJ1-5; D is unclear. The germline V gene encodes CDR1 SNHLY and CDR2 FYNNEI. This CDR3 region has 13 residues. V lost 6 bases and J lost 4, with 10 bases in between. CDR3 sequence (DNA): TGTGCCAGCAGCCTAGACGGAAATCAGCCCCAGCATTTT. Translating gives CASSLDGNQPQHF.

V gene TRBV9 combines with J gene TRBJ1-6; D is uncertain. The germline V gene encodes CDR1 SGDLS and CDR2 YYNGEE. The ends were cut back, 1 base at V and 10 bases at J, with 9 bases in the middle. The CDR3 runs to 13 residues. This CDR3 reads CASSVTLQSPLHF. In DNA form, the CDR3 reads TGTGCCAGCAGCGTAACATTACAATCACCCCTCCACTTT.

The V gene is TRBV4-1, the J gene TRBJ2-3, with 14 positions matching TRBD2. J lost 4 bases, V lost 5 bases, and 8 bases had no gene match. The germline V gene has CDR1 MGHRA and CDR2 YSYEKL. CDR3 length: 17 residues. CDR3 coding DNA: TGCGCCAGCAGCTCTTCGGGACTAGCGGGAGTGGCAGATACGCAGTATTTT. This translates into CASSSSGLAGVADTQYF.